This T cell receptor (beta chain) derives from a study of tumor and adjacent non-tumor tissue in lung cancer. On the study more broadly: There were around eleven adenocarcinoma, 2 squamous cell carcinoma and 1 small cell lung cancer cases. Whole-study results and caveats: Normal lung showed higher cumulative top 100 clone frequency than tumor.

Looked up from germline, CDR1 is SQVTM and CDR2 is ANQGSEA. The CDR3 totals 15 residues. This sample's RNA came from whole unsorted tissue. As concerns this clonotype: Its antigen is unidentified.

A modified ARM-PCR protocol with three rounds of nested PCR amplified TCRbeta. TCRdb recomputed calls from the multiplex PCR reads with MiXCR, one row per CDR3 protein. The table shows roughly 65,000 distinct CDR3 sequences, with around 60% occurring only once. The TCR comes from a man aged 45-65 years with non-small cell lung cancer. The V call is TRBV29-1, the J call TRBJ2-3, with 10 bases matching TRBD1. Sequenced material: lung tumor tissue. DNA for the CDR3: TGCGGTGCGACCCCCGGGACAGGGGGCACAGATACGCAGTATTTT. It encodes CGATPGTGGTDTQYF.